One and the same sample provided the 3 T cell receptor beta chains below, sequenced in a study of shared clonotypes between healthy human individuals. Assay: immunoSEQ multiplex PCR; the TCRdb copy retains only in-frame clones and omits some. The data show almost 700,000 clones, 90% to 95% seen once. Terminally differentiated effector memory CD45RA+ cells were left out of the naive CD8 fraction, which was CD45RO-negative and positively selected for CCR7. The sequencing input was naive CD8+ T cells sorted from blood. The receptors were sampled from a young man in good health.

CDR3 DNA: TGTGCCAGCAGCTTGGCGGGGACTCCCCCGGCCACAGATACGCAGTATTTT. It yields the protein CASSLAGTPPATDTQYF. This chain connects TRBV5-4 to TRBJ2-3; perhaps TRBD2 as D (6 bases). Germline CDR1 SGHNT, CDR2 YYREEE (reference sequence). The V end lost 0 bases, the J end lost 2 bases, and 16 bases lay between the germline ends. The CDR3 runs to 17 residues.

This rearrangement joins TRBV13 to TRBJ2-3; perhaps D is TRBD1 or TRBD2 (6 bases each). V lost 2 bases to trimming and J lost 2 bases, with 8 bases between them. The CDR3 extends over 14 amino acids. CDR1 and CDR2 (germline): PRHDT, FYEKMQ (reference sequence). The CDR3 nucleotides read TGTGCCAGCAGCTTATGGGGGGCCACAGATACGCAGTATTTT. Translating it yields CASSLWGATDTQYF.

The rearrangement links TRBV12-5 to TRBJ2-6; D not certain. The germline gives CDR1 LGHNT, CDR2 FRNRAP. The CDR3 length is 15 residues. Trimming removed 10 bases from V and 0 bases from J, with 13 bases in between. This chain's CDR3 is CAMTGWFSGANVLTF. DNA of the CDR3: TGTGCTATGACTGGGTGGTTCTCTGGGGCCAACGTCCTGACTTTC.